This TCR beta chain was sequenced for a study of PD-1 blockade in mismatch repair-deficient tumors. Across the whole study: Patients had eleven to twelve mismatch repair-deficient cancer types, all previously treated and progressing.

This clone was counted a single time. The antigen remains undetermined. The repertoire was sequenced with immunoSEQ multiplex PCR; TCRdb's copy has only in-frame clones and lacks some. This repertoire shows about 38,000 clones, 75% to 85% found once; its top ten account for over 20%. Trimming left V 0 bases short and J 2 bases short, with 13 bases between. This CDR3 is built from 16 residues. Germline loops: CDR1 MNHEY, CDR2 SVGAGI. All patients were mismatch repair deficient, assessed by either PCR or immunohistochemistry. TCRs were sequenced from a few patients responding to pembrolizumab. Study-wide results and caveats: Tumor-resident clones, often absent from pretreatment blood, expanded after pembrolizumab and then contracted.

Sequencing used peripheral blood, obtained 4 weeks after starting pembrolizumab. This chain uses TRBV6-5 with TRBJ2-5; D is perhaps TRBD2 (5 bases). The sequence was collected from an adult with mismatch repair-deficient cancer. Written as DNA, the CDR3 is TGTGCCAGCAGTTACTCGGGTCTTCGCGGGCAAGAGACCCAGTACTTC. This translates into CASSYSGLRGQETQYF.